Below, 29 T cell receptor beta chains from the same sample are listed, as sequenced in a study of human T cells and chemical hapten exposure. TCRdb re-derived calls from the RACE reads in MiXCR, one entry per CDR3 protein. The table shows around 110,000 distinct CDR3 sequences, with about 12% occurring only once. The time point: patch test 1, 2 weeks after DPC sensitization. Treatment specified: therapeutic diphenylcyclopropenone sensitization with weekly scalp DPC. Material: whole blood, obtained in connection with sensitization to the hapten diphenylcyclopropenone (DPC). These receptors all come from a woman aged 45-65 years with alopecia areata. Some clones in this sample may be carry-over from other donors' samples.

This clonotype was seen many times. V usage is TRBV7-2 and J usage is TRBJ2-3; 11 nucleotides line up with TRBD2. The CDR3 is made up of 17 amino acids. Germline CDR1 reads SGHTA; CDR2 reads FQGNSA. The trim removed 6 bases at V and 4 bases at J, leaving 12 bases unmatched. CDR3 region: CASSALASGGPADTQYF. CDR3 coding DNA: TGTGCCAGCAGTGCCCTGGCTAGCGGGGGGCCTGCAGATACGCAGTATTTT. Filled out from reference TRBV7-2 and TRBJ2-3, the complete variable domain reads GAGVSQSPSNKVTEKGKDVELRCDPISGHTALYWYRQSLGQGLEFLIYFQGNSAPDKSGLPSDRFSAERTGGSVSTLTIQRTQQEDSAVYLCASSALASGGPADTQYFGPGTRLTVL.

This clonotype was seen many times. The rearrangement links TRBV7-2 to TRBJ2-5, with 8 bases identical to TRBD2. Germline trimming cut 6 bases from V and 2 bases from J; bases unmatched to any gene: 8. This CDR3 has 15 residues. The germline CDR1 and CDR2 sequences are SGHTA and FQGNSA. The CDR3 loop reads CASSPKRGPQETQYF. The CDR3 nucleotides are TGTGCCAGCAGTCCCAAGCGGGGGCCTCAAGAGACCCAGTACTTC.

V usage is TRBV10-3 and J usage is TRBJ2-3, with D maybe TRBD1 (6 bases). The length of the CDR3 is 16 residues. The V gene lost 1 base and the J gene lost 7 bases, with 18 bases spanning the gap. Germline loops: CDR1 ENHRY, CDR2 SYGVKD. The CDR3 protein is CAISEWDKKGANTQYF. In nucleotides, the CDR3 is TGTGCCATCAGTGAGTGGGACAAAAAAGGGGCGAATACGCAGTATTTT.

This clonotype has a count of ten or more. The chain carries TRBV28 and TRBJ2-7, with D possibly matching TRBD2 (5 bases). The CDR3 spans 15 residues. Trimming stripped 5 bases from V and 2 bases from J, with 16 bases between. Per the germline V gene, CDR1 is MDHEN and CDR2 is SYDVKM. Written as DNA, the CDR3 is TGTGCCAGCAGTGATCACCCGAGGGCCCCCTACGAGCAGTACTTC. This codes for CASSDHPRAPYEQYF. Full variable domain (rest looked up from reference TRBV28 and TRBJ2-7): DVKVTQSSRYLVKRTGEKVFLECVQDMDHENMFWYRQDPGLGLRLIYFSYDVKMKEKGDIPEGYSVSREKKERFSLILESASTNQTSMYLCASSDHPRAPYEQYFGPGTRLTVT.

The chain links TRBV6-5 to TRBJ2-7, with TRBD1 as a possible D gene (6 bases). The CDR3 runs to 14 residues. Germline CDR1 is MNHEY and CDR2 is SVGAGI. Trimming removed 8 bases from V and 1 base from J, with 15 bases in between. The CDR3 protein is CASGQGTISYEQYF. CDR3 nucleotide sequence: TGTGCCAGCGGTCAGGGGACCATTTCCTACGAGCAGTACTTC.

The V and J genes are TRBV29-1 and TRBJ1-1; D possibly corresponds to TRBD1 (6 bases). The CDR3 is 12 residues long. Trimming removed 8 bases from V and 4 bases from J, with 14 bases in between. Looked up from germline, CDR1 is SQVTM and CDR2 is ANQGSEA. The CDR3 is CSTQQGGTEAFF. In nucleotides, the CDR3 is TGCAGCACCCAACAGGGAGGCACTGAAGCTTTCTTT.

This clonotype was detected a few times. This chain links TRBV11-3 with TRBJ2-2; a weak D match, TRBD1 (5 bases). The CDR3 contains 15 residues. V shed 4 bases and J shed 0 bases, with 9 bases lying between them. Germline V CDR1 and CDR2: SGHNT, YENEEA. The CDR3 protein is CASSSSGTNTGELFF. The CDR3 DNA reads as TGTGCCAGCAGCTCGTCAGGGACGAACACCGGGGAGCTGTTTTTT.

In its sample, this clonotype was seen many times. The genes are TRBV2 and TRBJ2-7, with TRBD1 as a possible D gene (6 bases). The CDR3 sequence is 13 residues long. CDR1 SNHLY and CDR2 FYNNEI come from the germline V gene. V lost 7 bases to trimming and J lost 0 bases, with 10 bases between them. The CDR3 DNA reads TGTGCCAGCACCCCGGACAGCTCCTACGAGCAGTACTTC. Its protein is CASTPDSSYEQYF.

This clonotype was counted ten times or more. The V and J genes are TRBV24-1 and TRBJ2-3, with a weak D call TRBD1 (5 bases). The V end lost 4 bases, the J end lost 0 bases, and 13 bases lay between the germline ends. The CDR3 spans 16 residues. Germline V gene lookup returns CDR1 KGHDR and CDR2 SFDVKD. CDR3 bases: TGTGCCACCAGTGAGACCGGACACGCAAGCACAGATACGCAGTATTTT. Amino acid sequence: CATSETGHASTDTQYF.

This chain uses TRBV28 with TRBJ2-7; perhaps D is TRBD1 or TRBD2 (6 bases each). CDR1 and CDR2 (germline): MDHEN, SYDVKM. This CDR3 comprises 13 residues. V gave up 7 bases and J gave up 3 bases, with 13 bases separating them. Written as DNA, the CDR3 is TGTGCCAGCACCCGAGGGGGGAGCTACGAGCAGTACTTC. Protein sequence: CASTRGGSYEQYF.

This clonotype was seen at least ten times. The chain has TRBV28 and TRBJ1-1; no clear D. V gave up 5 bases and J gave up 7 bases, with 11 bases separating them. In germline, CDR1 is MDHEN, CDR2 SYDVKM. The CDR3 is made up of 12 amino acids. This CDR3 reads CASSTYRDEAFF. The CDR3 DNA sequence: TGTGCCAGCAGTACCTACCGGGATGAAGCTTTCTTT.

This clonotype was detected ten times or more. J is TRBJ1-2 and V is TRBV14; D uncertain. The germline V gene encodes CDR1 SGHDN and CDR2 FVKESK. Trimming took off 1 base at V and 4 bases at J, with 13 bases between the two ends. The CDR3 length is 15 residues. The CDR3, as DNA: TGTGCCAGCAGCCAAGGCGGTCACGTCATCTATGGCTACACCTTC. It specifies CASSQGGHVIYGYTF.

This clonotype was observed at least ten times. The J gene is TRBJ2-7, the V gene TRBV7-9; D is unresolved. The V and J ends lost 4 bases and 2 bases respectively, with 12 bases between them. Germline CDR1 reads SEHNR; CDR2 reads FQNEAQ (reference sequence). This CDR3 comprises 14 residues. CDR3: CASSWQAGAYEQYF. The CDR3 DNA reads TGTGCCAGCAGCTGGCAGGCCGGTGCCTACGAGCAGTACTTC.

This clonotype was seen repeatedly, ten times or more. The CDR3 region has the DNA TGTGCCAGCATTACAAGTGTGCTAAACACTGAAGCTTTCTTT. Amino acids: CASITSVLNTEAFF. The chain couples TRBV28 to TRBJ1-1; D gene uncertain. The CDR3 covers 14 residues. From germline, CDR1 is MDHEN and CDR2 SYDVKM. V lost 7 bases to trimming and J lost 2 bases, with 14 bases between them.

This clonotype has a handful of counts. The CDR3 DNA sequence: TGTGCCAGCGCAAGGGACAGCTTAACGTATGGCTACACCTTC. Amino acids: CASARDSLTYGYTF. This sequence joins TRBV18 and TRBJ1-2; 7 bases are a match to TRBD1. Germline CDR1 and CDR2: KGHSH and LQKENI. Trimming at V came to 8 bases and at J to 5 bases, leaving 11 bases not matched to a gene. There are 14 residues in the CDR3.

The J gene is TRBJ1-1, the V gene TRBV29-1, with unresolved D. This CDR3 has 13 amino acids. V dropped 5 bases and J dropped 0 bases, with 10 bases sitting between them. Per the germline V gene, CDR1 is SQVTM and CDR2 is ANQGSEA. The CDR3 loop reads CSVTGFMNTEAFF. CDR3 nucleotide sequence: TGCAGCGTTACGGGGTTCATGAACACTGAAGCTTTCTTT.

This clonotype came up many times. The gene calls are TRBV5-1 and TRBJ2-1; perhaps TRBD2 as D (6 bases). Germline V gives CDR1 SGHRS, CDR2 YFSETQ. The CDR3 has 16 amino acids. V dropped 1 base and J dropped 2 bases, with 13 bases sitting between them. The CDR3 here is CASSLIRGSAYNEQFF. In DNA form, the CDR3 reads TGCGCCAGCAGCTTGATCCGGGGGAGTGCCTACAATGAGCAGTTCTTC.

This clonotype was found many times. The V call is TRBV10-3, the J call TRBJ1-2, with D hard to call. Trimming took 3 bases from V and 2 from J, leaving 25 bases between them. The CDR3 runs to 19 residues. In germline, CDR1 is ENHRY, CDR2 SYGVKD. The CDR3 region has the DNA TGTGCCATCAGTGATAATGTCGTCAGCTCCTTCCCGGGGAACTATGGCTACACCTTC. Translation: CAISDNVVSSFPGNYGYTF.

The chain joins TRBV7-2 to TRBJ1-1; TRBD1 aligns across 7 bases. Trimming took 3 bases from V and 3 from J; bases not matched to a gene: 4. The CDR3 totals 14 residues. Germline V lookup: CDR1 SGHTA, CDR2 FQGNSA. CDR3: CASSFPGGYTEAFF. The CDR3 DNA is TGTGCCAGCAGCTTCCCAGGGGGGTACACTGAAGCTTTCTTT.

Ten or more counts support this clonotype. The genes are TRBV7-8 and TRBJ1-5; D perhaps matches TRBD1 (6 bases). The CDR3 is 16 residues long. V gave up 1 base and J gave up 4 bases, with 14 bases separating them. Germline values: CDR1 SGHVS, CDR2 FQNEAQ. The CDR3 region is CASSLVGQSPNQPQHF. In DNA, the CDR3 is TGTGCCAGCAGCTTAGTCGGACAGTCCCCTAATCAGCCCCAGCATTTT. Using reference TRBV7-8 and TRBJ1-5 for the parts outside the CDR3, the full variable domain is GAGVSQSPRYKVAKRGQDVALRCDPISGHVSLFWYQQALGQGPEFLTYFQNEAQLDKSGLPSDRFFAERPEGSVSTLKIQRTQQEDSAVYLCASSLVGQSPNQPQHFGDGTRLSIL.

The rearrangement links TRBV4-2 to TRBJ2-7; D is possibly TRBD2 (5 bases). Germline V gene data show CDR1 as LGHNA and CDR2 as YNFKEQ. The CDR3 extends over 15 amino acids. V was trimmed by 1 base and J by 0 bases, leaving 10 bases between them. For the CDR3, the DNA is TGTGCCAGCAGCCAAGGCCCCGGGGACTCCTACGAGCAGTACTTC. Translation: CASSQGPGDSYEQYF.

This clonotype has only a few counts. The chain is built from TRBV28 and TRBJ2-7; 7 bases are shared with TRBD1. The CDR3 contains 14 residues. Germline V gene sequence: CDR1 MDHEN, CDR2 SYDVKM. V lost 8 bases and J lost 3; bases outside the gene matches: 10. CDR3 nucleotide sequence: TGTGCCAGCGGCGAAGACAGGGCATTCTACGAGCAGTACTTC. This gives the protein CASGEDRAFYEQYF.

At least ten counts were recorded for this clonotype. This chain connects TRBV29-1 to TRBJ2-7; maybe TRBD1 (7 bases). Germline V gene data show CDR1 as SQVTM and CDR2 as ANQGSEA. V lost 4 bases and J lost 6, with 22 bases in between. This CDR3 has 15 amino acids. CDR3 in DNA: TGCAGCGTTGGCGGATATCGGCAGGGGGGTCTCGAGCAGTACTTC. Translated, it gives CSVGGYRQGGLEQYF.

This clonotype was counted only a few times. The rearrangement links TRBV13 to TRBJ2-7; D is perhaps TRBD1 or TRBD2 (5 bases each). Trimming shortened V by 0 bases and J by 5 bases, and 14 bases separated the two germline ends. This CDR3 has 15 amino acids. The germline V gene has CDR1 PRHDT and CDR2 FYEKMQ (reference sequence). The CDR3 here is CASSLGFGADHEQYF. CDR3 DNA: TGTGCCAGCAGCTTAGGGTTCGGGGCAGACCACGAGCAGTACTTC.

V gene TRBV4-2 combines with J gene TRBJ1-1; D gene uncertain. The CDR3 totals 14 residues. The V end lost 1 base, the J end lost 4 bases, and 10 bases lay between the germline ends. Germline CDR1 and CDR2: LGHNA and YNFKEQ. The CDR3 loop is CASSQVQKGTEAFF. DNA for the CDR3: TGTGCCAGCAGCCAAGTGCAAAAGGGCACTGAAGCTTTCTTT.

This clonotype was counted many times. The CDR3 spells CASRTGGFSGANVLTF. For the CDR3, the DNA is TGTGCCAGCCGGACAGGGGGCTTCTCTGGGGCCAACGTCCTGACTTTC. The chain joins TRBV28 to TRBJ2-6; 11 bases fit TRBD1. From germline, CDR1 is MDHEN and CDR2 SYDVKM. V dropped 8 bases and J dropped 0; count of bases not matched to a gene: 3. The CDR3 contains 16 residues. The entire variable domain, with the rest obtained from reference TRBV28 and TRBJ2-6, is as follows: DVKVTQSSRYLVKRTGEKVFLECVQDMDHENMFWYRQDPGLGLRLIYFSYDVKMKEKGDIPEGYSVSREKKERFSLILESASTNQTSMYLCASRTGGFSGANVLTFGAGSRLTVL.

Ten or more counts support this clonotype. This chain links TRBV14 with TRBJ2-2; D is undetermined. From germline, CDR1 is SGHDN and CDR2 FVKESK. Trimming left V 4 bases short and J 3 bases short, with 3 bases between. The CDR3 spans 12 residues. This CDR3 reads CASSPHTGELFF. CDR3 sequence (DNA): TGTGCCAGCAGCCCACACACCGGGGAGCTGTTTTTT. The full variable domain, with the rest looked up from reference TRBV14 and TRBJ2-2, is EAGVTQFPSHSVIEKGQTVTLRCDPISGHDNLYWYRRVMGKEIKFLLHFVKESKQDESGMPNNRFLAERTGGTYSTLKVQPAELEDSGVYFCASSPHTGELFFGEGSRLTVL.

The gene calls are TRBV2 and TRBJ2-5; TRBD2 matches at 11 bases. Germline V CDR1 and CDR2: SNHLY, FYNNEI. With V trimmed by 9 bases and J by 2 bases, 11 bases remained unmatched. The CDR3 is 16 amino acids. CDR3 amino acids: CARKLAGEEGQETQYF. The CDR3 nucleotides read TGTGCCAGAAAACTAGCGGGGGAGGAAGGGCAAGAGACCCAGTACTTC.

This clonotype was counted between two and nine times. V usage is TRBV20-1 and J usage is TRBJ2-7; weak D call: TRBD1 (5 bases). The CDR3 is 14 amino acids. Trimming shortened V by 2 bases and J by 0 bases, and 11 bases separated the two germline ends. CDR1 and CDR2 (germline): DFQATT, SNEGSKA (reference sequence). The CDR3 loop reads CSARWGGSSYEQYF. The CDR3 bases are TGCAGTGCTAGATGGGGCGGAAGCTCCTACGAGCAGTACTTC.